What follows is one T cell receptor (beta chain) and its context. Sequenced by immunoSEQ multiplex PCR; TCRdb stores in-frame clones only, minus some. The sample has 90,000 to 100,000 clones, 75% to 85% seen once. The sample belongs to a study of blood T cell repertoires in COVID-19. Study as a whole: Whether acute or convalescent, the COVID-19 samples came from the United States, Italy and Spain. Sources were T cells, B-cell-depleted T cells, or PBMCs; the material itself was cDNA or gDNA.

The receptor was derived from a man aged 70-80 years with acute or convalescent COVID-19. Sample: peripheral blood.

Here the CDR3 reads CASSGDRRNQPQHF. DNA of the CDR3: TGTGCCAGCAGCGGCGACAGGAGAAATCAGCCCCAGCATTTT. The chain recombines TRBV2 with TRBJ1-5, with D perhaps matching TRBD1 (6 bases). Germline lookup yields CDR1 SNHLY and CDR2 FYNNEI. The V end was cut by 6 bases, the J end by 4 bases, with 13 bases between. CDR3 size: 14 residues.